These 13 T cell receptor beta chains were sequenced from one sample in a study of OX40 agonist ivuxolimab in advanced cancers. This table comes from immunoSEQ multiplex PCR, and its TCRdb copy is limited to in-frame clones, with some not included. The data show fewer than 85,000 clones, about 73% seen once. The source material was CD4+ or CD8+ T cells sorted from blood, sampled in a trial of the OX40 agonist ivuxolimab. The source is an adult with an advanced solid tumor such as melanoma, head and neck, liver or kidney cancer.

The V call is TRBV2, the J call TRBJ2-7; 8 bases are shared with TRBD2. CDR1 is SNHLY, CDR2 FYNNEI, per germline. Unmatched junction bases numbered 13, after V lost 0 bases and J lost 0 bases. This CDR3 is built from 19 residues. Here the CDR3 reads CASSEAGPLTSGDSYEQYF. The CDR3 coding sequence is TGTGCCAGCAGTGAAGCGGGACCCTTAACTAGCGGAGACTCCTACGAGCAGTACTTC.

The chain uses TRBV28 and TRBJ1-1, with TRBD1 matching over 9 bases. The V gene end was trimmed by 5 bases and the J gene end by 2 bases; junction bases not matched to a gene: 12. Germline-derived CDR1 and CDR2 are MDHEN and SYDVKM. This CDR3 spans 17 amino acids. The chain's CDR3 is CASSGTGMLQVNTEAFF. The CDR3 DNA is TGTGCCAGCAGTGGGACAGGGATGTTACAGGTTAACACTGAAGCTTTCTTT.

This chain uses TRBV6-6 with TRBJ1-4, with a possible D match to TRBD1 (6 bases). The length of the CDR3 is 13 residues. Germline CDR1 is MNHNY and CDR2 is SVGAGI (reference sequence). V was cut by 7 bases and J by 6 bases, with 12 bases left in between. The chain's CDR3 is CASKGQGHEKLFF. The CDR3 coding sequence is TGTGCCAGCAAAGGGCAGGGGCATGAAAAACTGTTTTTT.

The V call is TRBV15, the J call TRBJ2-4; 7 positions agree with TRBD2. The CDR3 length is 16 residues. The V gene end was trimmed by 0 bases and the J gene end by 8 bases; junction bases not matched to a gene: 10. Germline lookup yields CDR1 LNHNV and CDR2 YYDKDF (reference sequence). CDR3 amino acids: CATSRDLDPREDIQYF. CDR3 coding DNA: TGTGCCACCAGCAGAGATCTTGACCCCCGGGAGGACATTCAGTACTTC.

The gene calls are TRBV25-1 and TRBJ2-1; TRBD2 might be the D (6 bases). The V end lost 8 bases, the J end lost 0 bases, and 11 bases lay between the germline ends. Per germline, CDR1 MGHDK and CDR2 SYGVNS. This CDR3 contains 14 residues. CDR3 residues: CASSRGNSYNEQFF. Written as DNA, the CDR3 is TGTGCCAGCTCCCGGGGGAACTCCTACAATGAGCAGTTCTTC. Variable domain in full (rest from reference TRBV25-1 and TRBJ2-1): EADIYQTPRYLVIGTGKKITLECSQTMGHDKMYWYQQDPGMELHLIHYSYGVNSTEKGDLSSESTVSRIRTEHFPLTLESARPSHTSQYLCASSRGNSYNEQFFGPGTRLTVL.

This clone was detected once. The V gene is TRBV18, the J gene TRBJ2-3; 9 bases agree with TRBD1. V trimming: 5 bases; J trimming: 3 bases; junction bases outside the gene matches: 6. There are 15 residues in the CDR3. Germline V CDR1 and CDR2: KGHSH, LQKENI. The CDR3 spells CASSANRGPTDTQYF. In DNA, the CDR3 is TGTGCCAGCTCAGCGAACAGGGGGCCGACAGATACGCAGTATTTT.

The chain joins TRBV28 to TRBJ1-5; no definite D call. V lost 8 bases to trimming and J lost 7 bases, with 15 bases between them. Germline V gene sequence: CDR1 MDHEN, CDR2 SYDVKM. The CDR3 has 13 residues. The CDR3 sequence is CASDPGSSQPQHF. In nucleotides, the CDR3 is TGTGCCAGCGACCCTGGGAGTTCCCAGCCCCAGCATTTT.

The chain has TRBV30 and TRBJ1-6; TRBD1 is a possible D gene (6 bases). From germline, CDR1 is GTSNPN and CDR2 SVGIG (reference sequence). The length of the CDR3 is 14 residues. V was cut by 3 bases and J by 6 bases, with 12 bases left in between. CDR3 sequence: CAWRQGNSNSPLHF. Here the CDR3 DNA reads TGTGCCTGGAGGCAGGGGAATTCTAATTCACCCCTCCACTTT.

The V call is TRBV7-2, the J call TRBJ1-2; D not resolved. The CDR3 sequence is 14 residues long. CDR1 and CDR2 (germline): SGHTA, FQGNSA. V shed 1 base and J shed 2 bases, with 8 bases lying between them. In DNA, the CDR3 is TGTGCCAGCAGCTTAGATCAGAAAAACTATGGCTACACCTTC. Its translation: CASSLDQKNYGYTF.

This clone showed up just a few times. The rearrangement links TRBV5-1 to TRBJ1-1; no definite D call. Germline-derived CDR1 and CDR2 are SGHRS and YFSETQ. The CDR3 runs 12 residues. Trimming pared 1 base from V and 4 bases from J, leaving 5 bases between. CDR3 sequence: CASSLPGTEAFF. The CDR3 DNA reads TGCGCCAGCAGCTTGCCGGGCACTGAAGCTTTCTTT.

The chain combines TRBV10-1 with TRBJ1-4; no firm D call. The V gene lost 1 base and the J gene lost 10 bases, with 7 bases spanning the gap. This CDR3 has 12 residues. Germline values: CDR1 WNHNN, CDR2 SYGVQD (reference sequence). CDR3 nucleotides: TGCGCCAGCAGTGAGTATGGTGGAAAACTGTTTTTT. Amino acids: CASSEYGGKLFF.

The chain couples TRBV19 to TRBJ1-1; 7 nucleotides align to TRBD1. The V gene end was trimmed by 6 bases and the J gene end by 5 bases; junction bases not matched to a gene: 12. This CDR3 spans 15 amino acids. Germline CDR1 reads LNHDA; CDR2 reads SQIVND (reference sequence). This chain's CDR3 is CASRRMTGRKTEAFF. CDR3 DNA sequence: TGTGCCAGTAGACGAATGACAGGGCGTAAGACTGAAGCTTTCTTT.

V is TRBV29-1 and J is TRBJ2-5, with TRBD1 matching 7 bases. Germline loops: CDR1 SQVTM, CDR2 ANQGSEA. The V gene end was trimmed by 5 bases and the J gene end by 4 bases; junction bases not matched to a gene: 4. The CDR3 runs 12 residues. CDR3 bases: TGCAGCGTTCCACGACAGGGAGAGACCCAGTACTTC. Translating gives CSVPRQGETQYF.